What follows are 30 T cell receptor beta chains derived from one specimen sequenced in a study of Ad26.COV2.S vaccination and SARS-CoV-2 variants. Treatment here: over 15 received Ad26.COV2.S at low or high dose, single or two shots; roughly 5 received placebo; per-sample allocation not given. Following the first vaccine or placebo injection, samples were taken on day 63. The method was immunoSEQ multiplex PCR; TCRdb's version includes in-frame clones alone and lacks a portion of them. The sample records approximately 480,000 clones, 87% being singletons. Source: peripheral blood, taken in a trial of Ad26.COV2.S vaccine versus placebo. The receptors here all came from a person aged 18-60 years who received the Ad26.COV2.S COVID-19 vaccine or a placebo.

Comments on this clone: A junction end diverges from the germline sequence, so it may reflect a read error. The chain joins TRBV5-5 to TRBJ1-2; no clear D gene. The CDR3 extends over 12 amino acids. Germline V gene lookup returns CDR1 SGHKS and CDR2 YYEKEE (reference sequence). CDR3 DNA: TGTGCCAGCAGCTTGGAGTTTGAGGCGAACCTCTTC. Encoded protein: CASSLEFEANLF.

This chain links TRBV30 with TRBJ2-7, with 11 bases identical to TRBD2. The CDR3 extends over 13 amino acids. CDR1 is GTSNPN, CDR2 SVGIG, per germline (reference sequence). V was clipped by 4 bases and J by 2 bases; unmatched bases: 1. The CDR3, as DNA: TGTGCCTGGATGACTAGCGGGACCTACGAGCAGTACTTC. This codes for CAWMTSGTYEQYF.

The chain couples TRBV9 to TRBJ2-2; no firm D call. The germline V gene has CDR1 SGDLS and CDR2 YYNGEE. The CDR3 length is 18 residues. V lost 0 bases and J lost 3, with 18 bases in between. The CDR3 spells CASSVAGGGSSYTGELFF. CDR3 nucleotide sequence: TGTGCCAGCAGCGTAGCCGGCGGTGGAAGTTCGTACACCGGGGAGCTGTTTTTT.

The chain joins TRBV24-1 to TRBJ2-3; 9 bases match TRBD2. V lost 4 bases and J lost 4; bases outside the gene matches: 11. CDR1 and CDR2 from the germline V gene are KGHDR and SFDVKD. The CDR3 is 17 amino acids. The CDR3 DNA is TGTGCCACCAGTGAACCTACTAGCGGGCTTGGGGCAGATACGCAGTATTTT. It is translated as CATSEPTSGLGADTQYF.

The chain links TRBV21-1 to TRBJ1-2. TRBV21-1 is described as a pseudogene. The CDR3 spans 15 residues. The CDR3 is CASSKDRGVSQGYTF. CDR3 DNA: TGTGCCAGCAGCAAAGACCGTGGTGTTTCCCAAGGCTACACCTTC.

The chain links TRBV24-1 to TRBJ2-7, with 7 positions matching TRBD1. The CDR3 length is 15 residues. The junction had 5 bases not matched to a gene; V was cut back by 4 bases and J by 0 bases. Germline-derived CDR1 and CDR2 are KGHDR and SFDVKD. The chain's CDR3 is CATSDPGQSSYEQYF. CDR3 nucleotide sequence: TGTGCCACCAGTGACCCGGGACAGTCCTCCTACGAGCAGTACTTC.

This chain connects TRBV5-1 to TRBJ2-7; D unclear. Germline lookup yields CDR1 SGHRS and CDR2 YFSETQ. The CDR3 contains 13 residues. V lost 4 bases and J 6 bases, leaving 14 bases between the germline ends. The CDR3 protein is CASSPDLTVEQYF. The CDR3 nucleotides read TGCGCCAGCAGCCCCGATTTAACAGTCGAGCAGTACTTC. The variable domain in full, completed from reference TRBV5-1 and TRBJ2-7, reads KAGVTQTPRYLIKTRGQQVTLSCSPISGHRSVSWYQQTPGQGLQFLFEYFSETQRNKGNFPGRFSGRQFSNSRSEMNVSTLELGDSALYLCASSPDLTVEQYFGPGTRLTVT.

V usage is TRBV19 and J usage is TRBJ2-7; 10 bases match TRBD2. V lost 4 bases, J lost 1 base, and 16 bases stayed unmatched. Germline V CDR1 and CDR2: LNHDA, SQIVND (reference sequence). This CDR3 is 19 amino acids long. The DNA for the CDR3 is TGTGCCAGTAGTAAACGACTAGCGGGCGCTCAATACCGATCCTACGAGCAGTACTTC. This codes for CASSKRLAGAQYRSYEQYF.

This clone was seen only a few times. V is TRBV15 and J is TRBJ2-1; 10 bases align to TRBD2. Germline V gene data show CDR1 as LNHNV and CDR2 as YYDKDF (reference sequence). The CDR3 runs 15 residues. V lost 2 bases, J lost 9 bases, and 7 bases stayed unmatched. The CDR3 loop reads CATSRTSGTVFEQFF. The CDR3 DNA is TGTGCCACCAGCAGAACTAGCGGGACTGTCTTTGAGCAGTTCTTC.

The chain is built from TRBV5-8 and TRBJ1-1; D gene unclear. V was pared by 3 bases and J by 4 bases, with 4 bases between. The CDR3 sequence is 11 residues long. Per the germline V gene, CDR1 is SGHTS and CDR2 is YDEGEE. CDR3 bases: TGTGCCAGCAGCTCCCTCACTGAAGCTTTCTTT. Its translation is CASSSLTEAFF.

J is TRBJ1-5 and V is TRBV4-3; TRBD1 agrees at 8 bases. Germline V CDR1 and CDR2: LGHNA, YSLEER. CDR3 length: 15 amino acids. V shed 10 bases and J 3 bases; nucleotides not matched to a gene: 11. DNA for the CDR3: TGCGCCACAGGGACAGGCGCAACCCACAATCAGCCCCAGCATTTT. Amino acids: CATGTGATHNQPQHF.

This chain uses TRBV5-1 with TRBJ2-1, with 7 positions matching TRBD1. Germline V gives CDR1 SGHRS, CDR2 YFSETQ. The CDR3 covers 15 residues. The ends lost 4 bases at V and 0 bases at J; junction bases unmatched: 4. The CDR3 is CASSPRGSSYNEQFF. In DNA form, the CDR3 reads TGCGCCAGCAGCCCCAGGGGGAGCTCCTACAATGAGCAGTTCTTC.

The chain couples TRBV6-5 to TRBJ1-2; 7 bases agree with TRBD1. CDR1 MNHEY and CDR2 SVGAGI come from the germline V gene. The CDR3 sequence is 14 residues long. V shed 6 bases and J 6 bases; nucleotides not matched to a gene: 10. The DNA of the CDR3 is TGTGCCAGCAGCCTCCGACAGGGACGAAATGGCTACACCTTC. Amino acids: CASSLRQGRNGYTF.

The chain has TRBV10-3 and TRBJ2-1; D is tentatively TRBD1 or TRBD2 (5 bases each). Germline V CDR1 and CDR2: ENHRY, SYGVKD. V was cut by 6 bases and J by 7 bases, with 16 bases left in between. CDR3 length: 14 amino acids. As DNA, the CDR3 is TGTGCCATCAGCCCTTTGGGGGACCAGAATGAGCAGTTCTTC. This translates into CAISPLGDQNEQFF.

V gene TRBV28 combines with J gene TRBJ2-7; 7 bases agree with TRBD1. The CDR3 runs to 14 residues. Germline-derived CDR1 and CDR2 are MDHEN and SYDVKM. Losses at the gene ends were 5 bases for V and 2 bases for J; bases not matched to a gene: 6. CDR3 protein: CASSQTGNPYEQYF. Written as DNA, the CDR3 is TGTGCCAGCAGTCAGACAGGGAACCCCTACGAGCAGTACTTC.

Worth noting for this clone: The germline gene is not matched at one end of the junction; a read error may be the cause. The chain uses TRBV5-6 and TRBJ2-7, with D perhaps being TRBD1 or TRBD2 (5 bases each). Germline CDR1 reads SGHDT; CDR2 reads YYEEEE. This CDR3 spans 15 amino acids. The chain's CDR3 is CASSLAGLGDYEQYF. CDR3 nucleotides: TGTGCCAGCAGTTTGGCAGGGCTGGGAGATTACGAGCAGTACTTC.

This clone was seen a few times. CDR3 amino acids: CASTLRTGSYGYTF. The CDR3 nucleotides are TGTGCCAGCACCCTAAGGACAGGGAGCTATGGCTACACCTTC. V and J are TRBV6-5 and TRBJ1-2, with 8 bases fitting TRBD1. The germline V gene has CDR1 MNHEY and CDR2 SVGAGI. V dropped 7 bases and J dropped 4; count of bases not matched to a gene: 8. The CDR3 length is 14 residues.

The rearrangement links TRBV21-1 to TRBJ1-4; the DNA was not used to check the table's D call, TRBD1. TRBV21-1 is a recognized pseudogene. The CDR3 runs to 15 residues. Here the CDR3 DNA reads TGTGCCAGCAGCAAAGGGACAGGGATATTGAAGAAACTGTTTTTT. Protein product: CASSKGTGILKKLFF.

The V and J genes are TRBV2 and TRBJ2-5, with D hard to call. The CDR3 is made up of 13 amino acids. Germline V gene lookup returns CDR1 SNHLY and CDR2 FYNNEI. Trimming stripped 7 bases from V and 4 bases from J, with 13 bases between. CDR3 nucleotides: TGTGCCAGCAACAAAAACCCGTTAGAGACCCAGTACTTC. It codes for CASNKNPLETQYF.

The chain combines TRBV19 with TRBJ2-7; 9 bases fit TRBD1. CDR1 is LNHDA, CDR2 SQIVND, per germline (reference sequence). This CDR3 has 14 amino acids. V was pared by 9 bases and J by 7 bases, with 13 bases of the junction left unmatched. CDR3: CASSLQGAPGEQYF. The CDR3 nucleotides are TGTGCCAGCAGCCTACAGGGGGCCCCGGGAGAGCAGTACTTC.

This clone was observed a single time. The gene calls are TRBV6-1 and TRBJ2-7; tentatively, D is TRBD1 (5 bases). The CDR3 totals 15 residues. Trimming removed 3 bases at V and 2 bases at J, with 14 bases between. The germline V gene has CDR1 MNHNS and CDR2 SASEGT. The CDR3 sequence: CASSEMSTVAYEQYF. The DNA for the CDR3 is TGTGCCAGCAGTGAGATGTCGACAGTAGCCTACGAGCAGTACTTC.

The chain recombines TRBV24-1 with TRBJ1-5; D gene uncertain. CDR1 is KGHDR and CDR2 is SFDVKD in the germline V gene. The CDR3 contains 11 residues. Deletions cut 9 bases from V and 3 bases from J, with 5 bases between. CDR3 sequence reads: CATGFNQPQHF. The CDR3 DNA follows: TGTGCCACCGGCTTCAATCAGCCCCAGCATTTT.

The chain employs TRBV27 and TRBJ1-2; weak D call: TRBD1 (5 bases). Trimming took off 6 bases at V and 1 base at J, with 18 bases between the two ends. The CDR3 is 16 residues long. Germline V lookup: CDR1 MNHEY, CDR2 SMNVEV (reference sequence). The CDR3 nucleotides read TGTGCCAGCAGCAGCCGGGGACGGAGATTTAACTATGGCTACACCTTC. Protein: CASSSRGRRFNYGYTF.

CDR3 DNA sequence: TGTGCCAGCAGCGTTGGAGGGGGGGAGAATTCACCCCTCCACTTT. Encoded protein: CASSVGGGENSPLHF. The chain links TRBV9 to TRBJ1-6; perhaps TRBD1 as D (6 bases). V lost 2 bases, J lost 7 bases, and 13 bases lay in between. Germline V CDR1 and CDR2: SGDLS, YYNGEE. This CDR3 contains 15 residues.

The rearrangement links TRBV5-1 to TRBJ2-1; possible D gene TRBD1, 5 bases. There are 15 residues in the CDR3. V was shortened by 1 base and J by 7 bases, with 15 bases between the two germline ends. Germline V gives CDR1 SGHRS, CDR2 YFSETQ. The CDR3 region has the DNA TGCGCCAGCAGCTTGAGGGGTCCTGCTTTTAATGAGCAGTTCTTC. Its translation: CASSLRGPAFNEQFF.

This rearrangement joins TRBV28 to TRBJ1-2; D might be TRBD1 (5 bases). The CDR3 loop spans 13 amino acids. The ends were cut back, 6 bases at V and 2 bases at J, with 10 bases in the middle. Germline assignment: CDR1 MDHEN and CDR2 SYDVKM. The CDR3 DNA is TGTGCCAGCAGGGAAGGGGTGAACTATGGCTACACCTTC. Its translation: CASREGVNYGYTF.

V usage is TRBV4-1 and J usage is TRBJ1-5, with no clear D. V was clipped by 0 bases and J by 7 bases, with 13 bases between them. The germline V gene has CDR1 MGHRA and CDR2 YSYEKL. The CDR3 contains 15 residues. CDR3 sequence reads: CASSQDRWGKQPQHF. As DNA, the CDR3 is TGCGCCAGCAGCCAAGATCGATGGGGTAAGCAGCCCCAGCATTTT.

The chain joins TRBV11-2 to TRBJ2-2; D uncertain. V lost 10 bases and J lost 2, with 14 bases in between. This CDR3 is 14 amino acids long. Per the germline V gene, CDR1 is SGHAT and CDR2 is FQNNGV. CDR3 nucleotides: TGTGCCACCCAAAGGGCAGCTAACACCGGGGAGCTGTTTTTT. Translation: CATQRAANTGELFF.

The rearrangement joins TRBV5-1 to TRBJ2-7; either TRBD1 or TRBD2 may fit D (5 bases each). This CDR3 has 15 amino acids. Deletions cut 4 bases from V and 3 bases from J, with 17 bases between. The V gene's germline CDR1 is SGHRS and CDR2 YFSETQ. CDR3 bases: TGCGCCAGCAGCCCAGAAACCGGGACGATCTACGAGCAGTACTTC. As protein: CASSPETGTIYEQYF.

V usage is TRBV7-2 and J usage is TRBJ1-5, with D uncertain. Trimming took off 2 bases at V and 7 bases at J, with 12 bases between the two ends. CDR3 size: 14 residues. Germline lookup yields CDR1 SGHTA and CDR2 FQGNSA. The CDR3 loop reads CASSLSGSDQPQHF. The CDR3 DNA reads TGTGCCAGCAGCTTATCGGGTTCAGACCAGCCCCAGCATTTT.